Shown below are 18 T cell receptor beta chains from a single sample sequenced in a study of cytotoxic CD8 clonotypes in ibrutinib-treated CLL (dated by TCRdb to the early 2020s). The meaning of the sample's time point label: progressive disease on ibrutinib. Libraries came from the immunoSEQ multiplex PCR assay. TCRdb stores this immuneACCESS table with in-frame sequences only. Part of the clones is absent; in the studies checked, under half of the shortfall reflects unresolved V genes, and no reason is known for the rest. The sample table holds approximately 170,000 clones, of which about 88% were seen once. Together, the top ten hold approximately 2.9% of the sample. This specimen consisted of PBMCs, obtained at disease progression, from a patient treated with ibrutinib. These receptors were collected from a human donor with chronic lymphocytic leukemia.

CDR3 amino acids: CATDRVRSNTEAFF. The CDR3 bases are TGTGCCACGGACAGGGTTCGTTCCAACACTGAAGCTTTCTTT. The chain is built from TRBV6-5 and TRBJ1-1; 8 nucleotides align to TRBD1. Germline V gives CDR1 MNHEY, CDR2 SVGAGI. The ends lost 10 bases at V and 2 bases at J; junction bases unmatched: 9. The CDR3 is made up of 14 amino acids.

This clone showed up just a few times. The chain recombines TRBV7-2 with TRBJ2-5; D gene uncertain. From germline, CDR1 is SGHTA and CDR2 FQGNSA. CDR3 length: 14 residues. Trimming took 5 bases from V and 5 from J, leaving 15 bases between them. In DNA, the CDR3 is TGTGCCAGCAGCCCCGCCCGAAGGGCGGAGACCCAGTACTTC. Protein: CASSPARRAETQYF. The complete variable domain, with remaining parts taken from reference TRBV7-2 and TRBJ2-5, reads GAGVSQSPSNKVTEKGKDVELRCDPISGHTALYWYRQSLGQGLEFLIYFQGNSAPDKSGLPSDRFSAERTGGSVSTLTIQRTQQEDSAVYLCASSPARRAETQYFGPGTRLLVL.

The rearrangement joins TRBV2 to TRBJ2-2; the D gene is possibly TRBD2 (5 bases). Germline V gene data show CDR1 as SNHLY and CDR2 as FYNNEI. With 7 bases removed from V and 4 bases from J, the gap between germline ends came to 19 bases. This CDR3 has 16 residues. CDR3 protein: CASTNTWGEATGELFF. CDR3 in DNA: TGTGCCAGCACCAACACCTGGGGAGAGGCCACCGGGGAGCTGTTTTTT.

The chain employs TRBV7-8 and TRBJ2-7; D might be TRBD1 (5 bases). This CDR3 has 18 amino acids. Trimming took off 0 bases at V and 1 base at J, with 19 bases between the two ends. CDR1 is SGHVS and CDR2 is FQNEAQ in the germline V gene. DNA for the CDR3: TGTGCCAGCAGCTTAGCTGGGGCAGGGCAACGTACTTCCTACGAGCAGTACTTC. This sequence encodes CASSLAGAGQRTSYEQYF.

The rearrangement uses TRBV10-3 and TRBJ2-7; D is possibly TRBD1 or TRBD2 (7 bases each). This CDR3 is built from 15 residues. CDR1 and CDR2 (germline): ENHRY, SYGVKD. The V end was cut by 5 bases, the J end by 2 bases, with 16 bases between. This CDR3 is CAISPQGEGAYEQYF. The CDR3 DNA reads TGTGCCATCAGTCCCCAGGGGGAGGGCGCCTACGAGCAGTACTTC.

The chain has TRBV29-1 and TRBJ2-1; TRBD2 is a possible D gene (5 bases). V was trimmed by 8 bases and J by 8 bases, leaving 13 bases between them. CDR1 and CDR2 (germline): SQVTM, ANQGSEA. This CDR3 spans 11 amino acids. The CDR3 bases are TGCAGCCTCGGGGAGTACCATGAGCAGTTCTTC. Translation: CSLGEYHEQFF.

The chain uses TRBV19 and TRBJ2-3; 9 bases are shared with TRBD2. CDR3 length: 16 amino acids. J was trimmed by 0 bases and V by 7 bases; bases with no gene match: 8. Germline V gene lookup returns CDR1 LNHDA and CDR2 SQIVND (reference sequence). CDR3 region: CASKLSGRSSTDTQYF. The CDR3 coding sequence is TGTGCCAGTAAACTCAGCGGGAGGTCTAGCACAGATACGCAGTATTTT.

The rearrangement joins TRBV7-9 to TRBJ2-1; 9 bases are a match to TRBD2. The CDR3 has 14 amino acids. The ends lost 6 bases at V and 4 bases at J; junction bases unmatched: 4. The germline V gene encodes CDR1 SEHNR and CDR2 FQNEAQ (reference sequence). The CDR3 is CASRKLAGYNEQFF. CDR3 bases: TGTGCCAGCAGGAAACTAGCGGGTTACAATGAGCAGTTCTTC.

This rearrangement joins TRBV11-3 to TRBJ2-7, with 7 bases matching TRBD1. The junction had 7 bases not matched to a gene; V was cut back by 2 bases and J by 3 bases. This CDR3 is built from 15 residues. Germline V gene data show CDR1 as SGHNT and CDR2 as YENEEA. CDR3 region: CASSLSRTGNYEQYF. The CDR3 DNA reads TGTGCCAGCAGCTTATCCCGGACAGGTAACTACGAGCAGTACTTC.

The chain carries TRBV19 and TRBJ2-7, with 8 bases fitting TRBD2. Germline V gene lookup returns CDR1 LNHDA and CDR2 SQIVND (reference sequence). The CDR3 length is 15 residues. The V gene end was trimmed by 3 bases and the J gene end by 7 bases; junction bases not matched to a gene: 11. Here the CDR3 DNA reads TGTGCCAGTAGTATTTTCCGGACTAGCATTGGAGAGCAGTACTTC. Its protein product is CASSIFRTSIGEQYF.

The rearrangement joins TRBV11-3 to TRBJ2-7, with 10 nucleotides matching TRBD2. The length of the CDR3 is 16 residues. Unmatched junction bases numbered 8, after V lost 5 bases and J lost 1 base. Germline lookup yields CDR1 SGHNT and CDR2 YENEEA. The CDR3 coding sequence is TGTGCCAGCAGCCGAACTTTAGCGGGAGGATCCTACGAGCAGTACTTC. It translates to CASSRTLAGGSYEQYF.

This sequence joins TRBV29-1 and TRBJ2-5, with D tentatively TRBD2 (6 bases). Trimming stripped 6 bases from V and 2 bases from J, with 10 bases between. This CDR3 is built from 12 residues. From germline, CDR1 is SQVTM and CDR2 ANQGSEA. The CDR3 DNA follows: TGCAGCGTCTTAGCGGATCAAGAGACCCAGTACTTC. Translating gives CSVLADQETQYF.

The CDR3 nucleotides are TGTGCCAGCAGCTCCAGGGCACAAGGTGAAGCTTTCTTT. It translates to CASSSRAQGEAFF. V usage is TRBV9 and J usage is TRBJ1-1, with D tentatively TRBD1 (5 bases). CDR3 length: 13 amino acids. Per the germline V gene, CDR1 is SGDLS and CDR2 is YYNGEE. V gave up 4 bases and J gave up 7 bases, with 14 bases separating them.

This clone was recorded once. The J gene is TRBJ2-7, the V gene TRBV7-3; the D is unclear. Germline CDR1 and CDR2: SGHTA and FQGTGA. There are 13 residues in the CDR3. Trimming cost V 1 base and J 3 bases, with 7 bases left between them. The CDR3 DNA reads TGTGCCAGCAGCTTAAGGCCAGGCTACGAGCAGTACTTC. Amino acids: CASSLRPGYEQYF.

This clone has only a few counts. This sequence joins TRBV5-1 and TRBJ2-3; the match to TRBD1 covers 8 bases. Germline values: CDR1 SGHRS, CDR2 YFSETQ. This CDR3 is 17 amino acids long. The J segment lost 2 bases and the V segment lost 5 bases, leaving 13 bases of the junction unmatched. CDR3 amino acids: CASRVKPGQEDTDTQYF. The CDR3, as DNA: TGCGCCAGCAGAGTAAAACCGGGACAGGAGGACACAGATACGCAGTATTTT.

This chain links TRBV6-5 with TRBJ1-2; D gene unclear. With 2 bases removed from V and 4 bases from J, the gap between germline ends came to 14 bases. The CDR3 has 15 residues. Germline lookup yields CDR1 MNHEY and CDR2 SVGAGI. The CDR3 here is CASSYGVRGTYGYTF. DNA for the CDR3: TGTGCCAGCAGTTACGGCGTACGGGGTACCTATGGCTACACCTTC.

The chain employs TRBV18 and TRBJ1-5; TRBD1 agrees at 7 bases. J was trimmed by 0 bases and V by 3 bases; bases with no gene match: 8. The CDR3 loop spans 17 amino acids. CDR1 and CDR2 from the germline V gene are KGHSH and LQKENI. CDR3 in amino acids: CASSPSQGGYSNQPQHF. The CDR3 DNA reads TGTGCCAGCTCACCGAGCCAGGGGGGCTATAGCAATCAGCCCCAGCATTTT.

V is TRBV11-3 and J is TRBJ1-4; 7 positions agree with TRBD1. The V gene's germline CDR1 is SGHNT and CDR2 YENEEA. Trimming at V came to 5 bases and at J to 4 bases, leaving 7 bases not matched to a gene. The CDR3 consists of 15 residues. DNA for the CDR3: TGTGCCAGCAGCCTAATACAGGGGATTAATGAAAAACTGTTTTTT. Amino acids: CASSLIQGINEKLFF.